This is a list of T cell receptor beta chains from one sample in a study of monozygotic twins with inflammatory bowel disease. TCRdb re-called the 5' RACE reads and gives one entry per CDR3 protein, without DNA. The sample features 400,000 to 500,000 distinct CDR3 sequences, with 2.4% in its top ten. The sequenced sample consisted of blood. The receptor source for this set is a human donor with ulcerative colitis or Crohn's disease, or a healthy co-twin of an affected twin (not recorded which). CDR3s include the opening cysteine and the closing phenylalanine or tryptophan.

J	V	CDR3
TRBJ2-7	TRBV7-7	CASSADRGSEQYF
TRBJ1-5	TRBV30	CAWSVQGGRGQVEQPQHF
TRBJ2-5	TRBV20-1	CSAPRDYQETQYF
TRBJ2-1	TRBV3-1	CASSQEQGDYNEQFF
TRBJ2-1	TRBV12-3/TRBV12-4	CASSPTGYSYNEQFF
TRBJ1-5	TRBV27	CASSLQGPSNQPQHF
TRBJ1-2	TRBV3-1	CASSQDLHPYGYTF
TRBJ2-3	TRBV7-6	CASSLDASESSTDTQYF
TRBJ1-2	TRBV29-1	CSVSAGVRLGYTF
TRBJ2-6	TRBV6-6	CASLVHSGANVLTF
TRBJ1-1	TRBV5-1	CASSGSVVNTEAFF
TRBJ1-5	TRBV18	CASSAGISNQPQHF
TRBJ2-2	TRBV18	CASSPPSHTGELFF
TRBJ2-5	TRBV12-3/TRBV12-4	CASSPQDRSETQYF
TRBJ2-2	TRBV4-3	CASSQVHSGAGELLF
TRBJ2-4	TRBV19	CASSLTGQLAKNIQYF
TRBJ1-1	TRBV6-6	CASSTDVHTQAFF
TRBJ1-5	TRBV10-3	CAIAPGGLGQPQHF
TRBJ2-3	TRBV20-1	CSARGTSGGPDTQYF
TRBJ1-6	TRBV5-1	CASNLGGGASPLHF
TRBJ2-4	TRBV5-6	CASSDDRGGNIQYF
TRBJ2-5	TRBV6-1	CATRGKRGGLDETQYF
TRBJ1-1	TRBV29-1	CSVQTMNTEAFF
TRBJ1-1	TRBV20-1	CSARNRVGTEAFF
TRBJ2-1	TRBV19	CASSIDLSHLAGDPYNEQFF
TRBJ2-5	TRBV7-2	CASSLNPFGGGETQYF
TRBJ2-7	TRBV28	CASSSSAASGRAYEQYF
TRBJ1-1	TRBV20-1	CSARDLGGWETEAFF
TRBJ2-6	TRBV10-3	CAIWGLASGANVLTF
TRBJ2-7	TRBV5-1	CASSSGTGGRQQYF
TRBJ1-2	TRBV20-1	CSATQQGSGGYTF